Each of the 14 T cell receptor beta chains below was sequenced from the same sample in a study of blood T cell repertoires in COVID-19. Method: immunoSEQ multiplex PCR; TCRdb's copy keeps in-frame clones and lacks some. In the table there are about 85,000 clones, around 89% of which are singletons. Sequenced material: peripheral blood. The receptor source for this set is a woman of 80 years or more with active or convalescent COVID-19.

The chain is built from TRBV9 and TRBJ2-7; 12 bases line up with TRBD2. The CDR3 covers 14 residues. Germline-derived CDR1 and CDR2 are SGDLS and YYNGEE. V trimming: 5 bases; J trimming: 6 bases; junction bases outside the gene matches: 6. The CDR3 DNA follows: TGTGCCAGCAGTATGACTAGCGGGAGTGGCGAGCAGTACTTC. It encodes CASSMTSGSGEQYF. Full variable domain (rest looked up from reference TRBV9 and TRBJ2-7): DSGVTQTPKHLITATGQRVTLRCSPRSGDLSVYWYQQSLDQGLQFLIQYYNGEERAKGNILERFSAQQFPDLHSELNLSSLELGDSALYFCASSMTSGSGEQYFGPGTRLTVT.

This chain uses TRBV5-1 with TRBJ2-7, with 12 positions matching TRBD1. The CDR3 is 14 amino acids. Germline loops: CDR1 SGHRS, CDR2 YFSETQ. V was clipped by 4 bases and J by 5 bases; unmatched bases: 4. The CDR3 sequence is CASSLGQGAHEQYF. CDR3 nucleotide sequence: TGCGCCAGCAGCCTGGGACAGGGGGCCCACGAGCAGTACTTC.

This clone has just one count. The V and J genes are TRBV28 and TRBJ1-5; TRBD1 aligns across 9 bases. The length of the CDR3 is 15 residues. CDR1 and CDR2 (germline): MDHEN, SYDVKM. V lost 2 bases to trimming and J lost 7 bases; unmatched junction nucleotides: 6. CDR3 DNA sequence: TGTGCCAGCAGTTTAGTTGGGGACAGGGACCAGCCCCAGCATTTT. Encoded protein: CASSLVGDRDQPQHF.

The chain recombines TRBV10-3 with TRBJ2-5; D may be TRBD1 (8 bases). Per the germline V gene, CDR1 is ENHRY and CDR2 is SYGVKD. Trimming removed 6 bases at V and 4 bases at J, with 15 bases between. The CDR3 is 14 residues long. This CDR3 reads CAISPAGTGETQYF. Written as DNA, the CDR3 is TGTGCCATCAGCCCAGCGGGGACAGGAGAGACCCAGTACTTC.

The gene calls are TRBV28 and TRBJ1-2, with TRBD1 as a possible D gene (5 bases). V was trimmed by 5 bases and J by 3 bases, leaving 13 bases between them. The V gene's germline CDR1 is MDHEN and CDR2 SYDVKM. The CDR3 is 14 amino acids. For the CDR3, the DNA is TGTGCCAGCAGTACGGACACTCGGGACTATGGCTACACCTTC. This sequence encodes CASSTDTRDYGYTF.

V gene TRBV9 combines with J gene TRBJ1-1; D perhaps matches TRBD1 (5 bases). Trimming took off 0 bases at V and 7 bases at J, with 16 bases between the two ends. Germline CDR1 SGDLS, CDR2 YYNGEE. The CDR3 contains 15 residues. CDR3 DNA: TGTGCCAGCAGCGTAGAATCGCAGGGCGGGGGTGAAGCTTTCTTT. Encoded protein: CASSVESQGGGEAFF.

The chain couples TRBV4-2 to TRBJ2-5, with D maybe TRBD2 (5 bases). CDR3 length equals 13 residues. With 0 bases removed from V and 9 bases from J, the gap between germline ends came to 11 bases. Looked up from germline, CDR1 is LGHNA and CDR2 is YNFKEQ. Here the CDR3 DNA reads TGTGCCAGCAGCCAAGATGGCACCGGGGCCCAGTACTTC. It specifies CASSQDGTGAQYF.

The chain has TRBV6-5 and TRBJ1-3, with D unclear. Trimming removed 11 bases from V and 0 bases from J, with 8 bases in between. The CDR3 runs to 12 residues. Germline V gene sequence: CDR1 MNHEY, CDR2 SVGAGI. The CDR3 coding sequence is TGTGCCTCTGCGGACTCTGGAAACACCATATATTTT. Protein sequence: CASADSGNTIYF.

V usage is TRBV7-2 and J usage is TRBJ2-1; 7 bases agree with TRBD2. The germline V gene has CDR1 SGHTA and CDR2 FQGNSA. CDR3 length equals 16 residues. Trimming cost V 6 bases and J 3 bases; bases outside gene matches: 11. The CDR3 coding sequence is TGTGCCAGCAGTCCCGGGGGGAGCGGAAGCTACAATGAGCAGTTCTTC. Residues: CASSPGGSGSYNEQFF.

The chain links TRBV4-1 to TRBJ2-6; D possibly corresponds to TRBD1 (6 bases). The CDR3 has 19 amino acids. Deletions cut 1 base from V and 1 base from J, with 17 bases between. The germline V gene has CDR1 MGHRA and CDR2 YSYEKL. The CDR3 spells CASSQGWAGAGSGANVLTF. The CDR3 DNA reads TGCGCCAGCAGCCAAGGTTGGGCAGGGGCAGGGTCTGGGGCCAACGTCCTGACTTTC.

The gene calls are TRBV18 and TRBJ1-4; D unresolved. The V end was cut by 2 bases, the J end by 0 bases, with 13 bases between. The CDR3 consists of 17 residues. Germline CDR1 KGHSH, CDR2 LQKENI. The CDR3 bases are TGTGCCAGCTCACCAAACAGCCCGTTTGCAACTAATGAAAAACTGTTTTTT. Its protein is CASSPNSPFATNEKLFF.

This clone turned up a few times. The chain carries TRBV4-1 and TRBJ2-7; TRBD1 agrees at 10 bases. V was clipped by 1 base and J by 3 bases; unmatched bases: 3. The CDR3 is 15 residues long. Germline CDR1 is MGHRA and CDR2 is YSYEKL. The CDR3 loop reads CASSQGGQGFYEQYF. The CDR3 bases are TGCGCCAGCAGCCAAGGGGGACAGGGGTTCTACGAGCAGTACTTC.

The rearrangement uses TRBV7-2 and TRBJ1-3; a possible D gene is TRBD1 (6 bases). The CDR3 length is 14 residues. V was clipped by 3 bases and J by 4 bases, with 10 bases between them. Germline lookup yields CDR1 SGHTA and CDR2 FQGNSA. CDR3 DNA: TGTGCCAGCAGCTTTGCAGGGGTCGGAAACACCATATATTTT. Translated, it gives CASSFAGVGNTIYF.

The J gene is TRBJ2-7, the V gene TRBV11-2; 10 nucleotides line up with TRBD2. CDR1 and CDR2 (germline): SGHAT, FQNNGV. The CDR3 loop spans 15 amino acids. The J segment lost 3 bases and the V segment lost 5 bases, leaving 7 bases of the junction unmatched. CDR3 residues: CASSHGLAANYEQYF. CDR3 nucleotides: TGTGCCAGCAGCCATGGACTAGCGGCCAACTACGAGCAGTACTTC.